Sequencing of this TCR beta chain was carried out in a study of regulatory T cells in long-lasting Graves disease. Notes on the study in general: Persistent disease was associated with favored TRBV28 usage and with favored use of TRBJ1-2 and TRBJ2-5.

Time point noted: persistent/refractory GD, antithyroid drugs over 5 years with positive TRAb. Following extraction of RNA from PBMCs, that RNA was used to make the TCR library. Losses at the gene ends were 0 bases for V and 4 bases for J; bases not matched to a gene: 7. The length of the CDR3 is 17 residues. Per germline, CDR1 MNHEY and CDR2 SVGEGT. This clonotype was observed a few times. Antigen specificity is unknown. Arm-PCR of CDR3 regions and iRepertoire HTBI primers were used to build TCR beta libraries. In the study's own analysis: Taken together, the samples had fewer than 70 TRBV and 14 TRBJ segments identified. TCRdb independently ran MiXCR on the multiplex PCR reads; one entry per CDR3 protein. These V and J calls are TCRdb output, not the study's own analysis. This sample has some 330,000 distinct CDR3 sequences, with roughly 25% found just once.

The receptor was derived from a woman between 40 and 50 years old with Graves disease. The sample consisted of peripheral blood mononuclear cells (PBMCs), taken when the disease was refractory, from a patient treated with antithyroid drugs. This sequence joins TRBV6-2 or TRBV6-3 and TRBJ2-3; 10 nucleotides line up with TRBD2. The CDR3 DNA reads TGTGCCAGCAGTTACTCGTTCCTAGCGGGAGTCCCAGATACGCAGTATTTT. This encodes CASSYSFLAGVPDTQYF.